Listed below are T cell receptor beta chains from one sample, sequenced in a study of blood T cell repertoires in COVID-19. TCRdb's table, derived via immunoSEQ multiplex PCR, lists solely in-frame clones and lacks some. The sample holds roughly 30,000 clones, over 75% seen once. The sequencing sample was made of peripheral blood. Receptors were obtained from an older man with active COVID-19. CDR3s include the opening cysteine and the closing phenylalanine or tryptophan. D genes are given only for firm matches. Rows may omit the clone size; those that give it use once, few, many or a size class.

v_call,d_call,j_call,clone_size,cdr3_aa,cdr3_nt
TRBV19,TRBD1,TRBJ1-2,.,CASSPDRGGYTF,TGTGCCAGTAGTCCGGACAGGGGAGGCTACACCTTC
TRBV23-1,.,TRBJ2-7,once,CASSQSVHSYMEGAYEQYF,TGCGCCAGCAGTCAATCGGTCCATTCGTACATGGAGGGTGCGTACGAGCAGTACTTC
TRBV5-1,.,TRBJ2-2,.,CASRGEVLGGTGELFF,TGCGCCAGCAGAGGGGAGGTTCTCGGAGGGACCGGGGAGCTGTTTTTT
TRBV5-1,.,TRBJ2-7,large,CASSLAPPNEQYF,TGCGCCAGCAGCTTGGCTCCACCTAACGAGCAGTACTTC
TRBV5-6,.,TRBJ1-1,.,CASSIMNTEAFF,TGTGCCAGCAGTATTATGAACACTGAAGCTTTCTTT
TRBV3-1/TRBV3-2,TRBD2,TRBJ2-7,.,CASSQSSGGAWYEQYF,TGTGCCAGCAGCCAGTCTAGCGGGGGGGCCTGGTACGAGCAGTACTTC
TRBV7-2,TRBD1,TRBJ2-7,.,CASSLARTGGYEQYF,TGTGCCAGCAGCTTAGCACGGACAGGGGGATACGAGCAGTACTTC
TRBV29-1,.,TRBJ2-5,.,CSGAPGQETQYF,TGCAGCGGAGCGCCTGGGCAAGAGACCCAGTACTTC
TRBV5-1,TRBD2,TRBJ2-7,.,CASSFGTSGGAPRLDF,TGCGCCAGCAGCTTCGGGACTAGCGGGGGGGCCCCGCGGTTGGACTTC
TRBV6-1,TRBD1,TRBJ1-4,.,CASSEVGTVNEKLFF,TGTGCCAGCAGTGAAGTGGGGACAGTTAATGAAAAACTGTTTTTT
TRBV7-9,TRBD1,TRBJ1-2,.,CASSLDRGTGGAYGYTF,TGTGCCAGCAGCTTAGACAGGGGGACGGGCGGGGCCTATGGCTACACCTTC